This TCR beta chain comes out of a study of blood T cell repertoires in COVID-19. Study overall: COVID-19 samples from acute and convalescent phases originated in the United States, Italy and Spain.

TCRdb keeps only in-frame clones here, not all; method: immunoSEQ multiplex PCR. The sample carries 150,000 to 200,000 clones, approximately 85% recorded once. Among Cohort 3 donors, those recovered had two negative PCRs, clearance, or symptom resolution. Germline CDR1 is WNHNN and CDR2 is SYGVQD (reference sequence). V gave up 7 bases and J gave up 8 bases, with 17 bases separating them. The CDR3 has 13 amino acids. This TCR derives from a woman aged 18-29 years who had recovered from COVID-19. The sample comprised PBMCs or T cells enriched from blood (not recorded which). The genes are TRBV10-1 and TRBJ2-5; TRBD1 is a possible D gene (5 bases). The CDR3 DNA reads TGCGCCAGCACGGACACCAACGAAGGTACCCAGTACTTC. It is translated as CASTDTNEGTQYF.